Described below is a single TCR beta chain sequence and its context. Its target is not known. These data belong to a study of somatic mutations in cytotoxic T cells in rheumatoid arthritis. General study findings and limits: For about an eighth of the roughly 60 patients, a single CD8+ clone accounted for more than 20% of CD8+ cells.

The germline gives CDR1 MNHEY, CDR2 SMNVEV (reference sequence). V lost 5 bases, J lost 3 bases, and 14 bases lay in between. The CDR3 length is 14 residues. Measured with immunoSEQ multiplex PCR; TCRdb has only the in-frame clones, and not every one. The data contain approximately 23,000 clones, roughly 74% of them singletons. Magnetic beads with positive selection isolated CD4+ and CD8+ fractions, whose purity was verified by flow cytometry. This TCR was sampled from an adult with rheumatoid arthritis. The rearrangement uses TRBV27 and TRBJ2-7; D is possibly TRBD2 (5 bases). The sequenced material came from CD8+ T cells sorted from blood. The CDR3 here is CASSALGLIYEQYF. In DNA form, the CDR3 reads TGTGCCAGCAGTGCTCTTGGACTGATCTACGAGCAGTACTTC.